This T cell receptor beta chain was identified during a study of PD-1 blockade in classical Hodgkin lymphoma. Germline-derived CDR1 and CDR2 are MNHNS and SASEGT. The CDR3 totals 16 residues. Trimming took 4 bases from V and 6 from J; bases not matched to a gene: 5. For this clone: Its antigen is not identified.

Study results and limitations: Why repertoires differed is undefined; disease activity or prior therapy possibly contributed.

Sequenced by immunoSEQ multiplex PCR; TCRdb stores in-frame clones only, minus some. The repertoire includes some 19,000 clones, more than 60% of them detected once, and 35% to 50% sits in the top ten. Each of the patients experienced relapse following autologous stem cell transplantation, and their brentuximab vedotin exposure differed. Relapsed/refractory classical Hodgkin lymphoma patients had complete, partial or progressive responses. The sequences come from peripheral blood mononuclear cells (PBMCs), collected before the second cycle of nivolumab. The receptor was isolated from a human donor with classical Hodgkin lymphoma. The chain recombines TRBV6-1 with TRBJ2-1, with 14 positions matching TRBD2. The CDR3 spells CASSALTSGRANEQFF. The DNA for the CDR3 is TGTGCCAGCAGTGCGTTGACTAGCGGGAGGGCCAATGAGCAGTTCTTC.